Below are 18 T cell receptor beta chains sequenced from a single sample in a study of OX40 agonist ivuxolimab in advanced cancers. Clones were sequenced by immunoSEQ multiplex PCR, and TCRdb holds only the in-frame ones, with some missing. The sample records more than 60,000 clones, 85% to 95% being singletons. The sample here was CD4+ or CD8+ T cells sorted from blood, taken in a trial of the OX40 agonist ivuxolimab. The source of these receptors is an adult with an advanced solid tumor such as melanoma, head and neck, liver or kidney cancer.

The chain joins TRBV19 to TRBJ2-7; D might be TRBD1 (5 bases). V lost 1 base and J 2 bases, leaving 12 bases between the germline ends. The CDR3 extends over 15 amino acids. The germline V gene has CDR1 LNHDA and CDR2 SQIVND (reference sequence). This chain's CDR3 is CASSIAQGRPYEQYF. The CDR3, as DNA: TGTGCCAGTAGTATAGCGCAGGGTAGGCCCTACGAGCAGTACTTC.

Here the CDR3 reads CASSLGGGYNEQFF. The CDR3 DNA reads as TGTGCCAGCAGTTTGGGGGGTGGGTACAATGAGCAGTTCTTC. The chain recombines TRBV27 with TRBJ2-1, with D maybe TRBD2 (6 bases). Germline loops: CDR1 MNHEY, CDR2 SMNVEV (reference sequence). V dropped 3 bases and J dropped 4 bases, with 10 bases sitting between them. The CDR3 is 14 amino acids.

The gene calls are TRBV29-1 and TRBJ2-1; D is perhaps TRBD1 (5 bases). Trimming pared 3 bases from V and 5 bases from J, leaving 11 bases between. Per the germline V gene, CDR1 is SQVTM and CDR2 is ANQGSEA. The CDR3 is 13 amino acids. The CDR3 spells CSVEWGRNNEQFF. The DNA for the CDR3 is TGCAGCGTTGAGTGGGGCAGAAACAATGAGCAGTTCTTC.

The chain employs TRBV11-2 and TRBJ2-7, with D hard to call. Germline CDR1 and CDR2: SGHAT and FQNNGV. The ends were cut back, 1 base at V and 10 bases at J, with 8 bases in the middle. This CDR3 is 11 amino acids long. Written as DNA, the CDR3 is TGTGCCAGCAGCTTAGTCGGATCCCAGTACTTC. Its translation is CASSLVGSQYF.

J is TRBJ2-1 and V is TRBV27; TRBD1 might be the D (6 bases). The length of the CDR3 is 14 residues. V gave up 6 bases and J gave up 0 bases, with 9 bases separating them. Germline V gives CDR1 MNHEY, CDR2 SMNVEV (reference sequence). DNA of the CDR3: TGTGCCAGCAGCCACAGGGACTCCTACAATGAGCAGTTCTTC. This sequence encodes CASSHRDSYNEQFF.

The chain joins TRBV5-6 to TRBJ1-5; 7 bases fit TRBD1. Per germline, CDR1 SGHDT and CDR2 YYEEEE. The CDR3 length is 18 residues. The junction had 13 bases not matched to a gene; V was cut back by 2 bases and J by 2 bases. Here the CDR3 DNA reads TGTGCCAGCAGCTTATTGGATAGGGGGCAAGGGGGCAATCAGCCCCAGCATTTT. It codes for CASSLLDRGQGGNQPQHF.

This clone occurred once. The gene calls are TRBV6-5 and TRBJ2-7; no clear D gene. This CDR3 is built from 11 residues. The germline V and J ends were trimmed by 8 bases and 7 bases, with 12 bases remaining between them. From germline, CDR1 is MNHEY and CDR2 SVGAGI. DNA for the CDR3: TGTGCCAGCGGCCAGGACGGAGAGCAGTACTTC. Its translation is CASGQDGEQYF.

The chain employs TRBV6-5 and TRBJ2-1; D remains unclear. V lost 0 bases and J lost 6, with 3 bases in between. CDR3 length: 12 amino acids. CDR1 and CDR2 from the germline V gene are MNHEY and SVGAGI. CDR3 bases: TGTGCCAGCAGTTACTCAGGCAATGAGCAGTTCTTC. This encodes CASSYSGNEQFF.

The chain is built from TRBV7-6 and TRBJ2-7; tentatively, D is TRBD1 (6 bases). The V gene's germline CDR1 is SGHVS and CDR2 FNYEAQ. The germline V and J ends were trimmed by 4 bases and 5 bases, with 18 bases remaining between them. The CDR3 covers 15 residues. For the CDR3, the DNA is TGTGCCAGCAGCTCAGGGACACCTCCTGCCAACGAGCAGTACTTC. Its protein product is CASSSGTPPANEQYF.

The V gene is TRBV19, the J gene TRBJ2-6; D gene unclear. Germline-derived CDR1 and CDR2 are LNHDA and SQIVND (reference sequence). This CDR3 spans 15 amino acids. Trimming took 2 bases from V and 0 from J, leaving 5 bases between them. CDR3 sequence (DNA): TGTGCCAGTAGTATAAACCTCTCTGGGGCCAACGTCCTGACTTTC. Residues: CASSINLSGANVLTF.

The chain combines TRBV27 with TRBJ1-5, with D maybe TRBD1 (6 bases). The CDR3 extends over 16 amino acids. V lost 4 bases and J 3 bases, leaving 16 bases between the germline ends. In germline, CDR1 is MNHEY, CDR2 SMNVEV (reference sequence). In nucleotides, the CDR3 is TGTGCCAGCAGTTCTTTACAGGGCCCCGCCAATCAGCCCCAGCATTTT. This encodes CASSSLQGPANQPQHF.

The V gene is TRBV5-1, the J gene TRBJ1-1; unclear D gene. CDR1 and CDR2 from the germline V gene are SGHRS and YFSETQ. V lost 4 bases, J lost 4 bases, and 11 bases lay in between. The CDR3 covers 13 residues. CDR3 region: CASSPTLGTEAFF. The CDR3 DNA reads as TGCGCCAGCAGCCCGACGCTAGGCACTGAAGCTTTCTTT.

This clone came up once. The chain joins TRBV6-5 to TRBJ2-1; D uncertain. Between the trimmed V and J ends, which lost 0 bases and 7 bases, there was a span of 10 bases. CDR1 is MNHEY, CDR2 SVGAGI, per germline. This CDR3 is 14 amino acids long. The chain's CDR3 is CASSYSTPLNEQFF. In nucleotides, the CDR3 is TGTGCCAGCAGTTACTCGACCCCCTTGAATGAGCAGTTCTTC.

This chain uses TRBV4-1 with TRBJ2-7, with D hard to call. Trimming removed 2 bases from V and 0 bases from J, with 11 bases in between. Germline V gene sequence: CDR1 MGHRA, CDR2 YSYEKL. There are 15 residues in the CDR3. The CDR3 region is CASSQPATSSYEQYF. In nucleotides, the CDR3 is TGCGCCAGCAGCCAACCCGCTACCAGCTCCTACGAGCAGTACTTC.

The J gene is TRBJ1-5, the V gene TRBV7-6, with TRBD1 identical over 10 bases. From germline, CDR1 is SGHVS and CDR2 FNYEAQ. The CDR3 has 15 amino acids. With 3 bases clipped from V and 5 bases from J, the junction kept 4 bases outside the gene matches. The CDR3 bases are TGTGCCAGCAGCTTGACAGGGGGCAAGGATCAGCCCCAGCATTTT. This codes for CASSLTGGKDQPQHF.

This chain connects TRBV13 to TRBJ2-5; no definite D call. CDR1 is PRHDT, CDR2 FYEKMQ, per germline (reference sequence). The CDR3 sequence is 13 residues long. Deletions cut 5 bases from V and 5 bases from J, with 12 bases between. The CDR3 DNA follows: TGTGCCAGCAGCCCGACATCCAGGGAGACCCAGTACTTC. This gives the protein CASSPTSRETQYF.

The CDR3 DNA reads as TGTGCCAGCAGTTTTCCCGTGTGGAGGGGTCCCATGGACTACGAGCAGTACTTC. It specifies CASSFPVWRGPMDYEQYF. V and J are TRBV28 and TRBJ2-7; possibly TRBD2 for D (6 bases). The CDR3 has 18 amino acids. Trimming took off 3 bases at V and 3 bases at J, with 24 bases between the two ends. Germline V gene sequence: CDR1 MDHEN, CDR2 SYDVKM.

V usage is TRBV6-1 and J usage is TRBJ1-6; no definite D call. Germline CDR1 reads MNHNS; CDR2 reads SASEGT. The CDR3 totals 13 residues. The V end lost 1 base, the J end lost 10 bases, and 8 bases lay between the germline ends. DNA of the CDR3: TGTGCCAGCAGTGAAGTGGTAGGATCACCCCTCCACTTT. Protein product: CASSEVVGSPLHF.